This T cell receptor (beta chain) derives from a study of shared clonotypes between healthy human individuals. Study-level information: Plates per donor: three CD4 naive, three CD4 memory, two CD8 naive, one CD8 memory. Overall study results and limits: An anticipated effect of sequencing depth on clonotype sharing among donors was recognized.

In the case of this clone: What it binds is unknown.

Trimming left V 4 bases short and J 6 bases short, with 15 bases between. The CDR3 is 14 amino acids. The germline V gene encodes CDR1 KGHSH and CDR2 LQKENI. Sequencing used immunoSEQ multiplex PCR; TCRdb keeps in-frame clones, though not all of them. The sample comprises some 200,000 clones, approximately 60% of which are singletons, and roughly 10% rests with the top ten. Sequenced input: memory CD4+ T cells sorted from blood. Subset: CD45RA-negative fraction. This sequence originates from a man in his thirties or forties in good health. The V call is TRBV18, the J call TRBJ1-2, with a weak D call TRBD1 (5 bases). CDR3 amino acids: CASSRNTWGDGYTF. The CDR3 DNA sequence: TGTGCCAGCTCACGGAATACATGGGGCGATGGCTACACCTTC. Full variable domain (rest looked up from reference TRBV18 and TRBJ1-2): NAGVMQNPRHLVRRRGQEARLRCSPMKGHSHVYWYRQLPEEGLKFMVYLQKENIIDESGMPKERFSAEFPKEGPSILRIQQVVRGDSAAYFCASSRNTWGDGYTFGSGTRLTVV.